This T cell receptor beta chain was recovered during a study of cytomegalovirus exposure and HLA in healthy donors. Overall study findings and caveats: Earlier findings revealed that most TCR beta V segments proved productive either about 87% or about 30% of the time.

Concerning this clone itself: Its specificity is unknown.

V shed 2 bases and J shed 9 bases, with 14 bases lying between them. Germline V CDR1 and CDR2: SGHTA, FQGNSA. There are 13 residues in the CDR3. Primers for the PCR totalled 60 Vbeta and 13 Jbeta. In the original workflow: Later, 65 million to 85 million unique TCR beta chains were counted in an analysis, and about 10 million of them were shared. Assay: immunoSEQ multiplex PCR; the TCRdb copy retains only in-frame clones and omits some. That table is the source of V, J and clone size, and D and trimming were worked out from the DNA. Of nearly 200,000 clones detected, 77% appear once; the ten largest clones hold approximately 2%.

The source material was PBMCs. This sequence originates from a woman in her twenties or thirties in good health and CMV-seropositive. V gene TRBV7-2 combines with J gene TRBJ2-7; D is possibly TRBD1 (7 bases). CDR3 protein: CASSLHRGGGQYF. Here the CDR3 DNA reads TGTGCCAGCAGCTTACACAGGGGAGGTGGGCAGTACTTC.